Below are 6 T cell receptor beta chains sequenced from a single sample in a study of T cells in women clearing cervical HPV infection (dated by TCRdb to between 2017 and 2018). The library relied on the immunoSEQ multiplex PCR assay. TCRdb holds this immuneACCESS table with in-frame rearrangements only. Some clones are missing; in checked studies, unresolved V genes explain under half, and the rest has no known cause. The table for this sample shows roughly 32,000 clones. Together, the top ten hold approximately 3.7% of the sample. The sample was blood buffy coat. The receptor set was obtained from a woman between 18 and 70 years old with a cervical HPV16 infection that either progressed to CIN3+ or cleared (not recorded which).

Details on this clone: The CDR3 extends 3 residues past the end of the read, so its final part is completed from the germline J gene. The J gene is TRBJ2-5, the V gene TRBV5-4; 9 bases align to TRBD2. The CDR3 contains 15 residues. Germline values: CDR1 SGHNT, CDR2 YYREEE (reference sequence). V gave up 4 bases and J gave up 0 bases; unmatched junction bases: 4. The CDR3 bases that were read are TGTGCCAGCAGCGCGACTAGCGGAAACCAAGAGACC. It specifies CASSATSGNQET. The whole CDR3 protein reads CASSATSGNQETQYF.

A note on this clone: The sequence runs out 3 residues before the end of the CDR3; the remainder is reconstructed from the germline J gene. The chain carries TRBV10-1 and TRBJ2-5, with a weak D call TRBD2 (5 bases). The V end lost 4 bases, the J end lost 1 base, and 10 bases lay between the germline ends. The CDR3 is 14 amino acids. Germline assignment: CDR1 WNHNN and CDR2 SYGVQD (reference sequence). The CDR3 here is CASSAASSQETQYF. The covered CDR3 bases are TGCGCCAGCAGTGCTGCTAGCAGCCAAGAGACC.

As regards this clone: The read terminates 3 residues ahead of where the CDR3 ends, so the germline J gene completes it. The chain recombines TRBV18 with TRBJ1-1; no clear D gene. CDR1 and CDR2 (germline): KGHSH, LQKENI. The CDR3 is made up of 15 amino acids. Trimming took 6 bases from V and 6 from J, leaving 20 bases between them. Incomplete CDR3 DNA: TGTGCCAGCTCGAGAGCGGGCGGTTCGTCGTCTGAA. Its translation is CASSRAGGSSSE. The complete CDR3 sequence is CASSRAGGSSSEAFF.

Comments on this clone: The read comes to an end 3 residues before the CDR3 does, leaving the germline J gene to fill in the end. The chain joins TRBV19 to TRBJ2-3, with 10 bases identical to TRBD1. The germline V gene has CDR1 LNHDA and CDR2 SQIVND (reference sequence). V shed 1 base, J shed 4 bases, and the junction held 8 bases outside the gene matches. There are 17 residues in the CDR3. CDR3 bases read: TGTGCCAGTAGTATAGCTAATCGACAGGGGGCCCCAGATACG. Protein: CASSIANRQGAPDT. The whole CDR3 protein is CASSIANRQGAPDTQYF. Looking up the rest from reference TRBV19 and TRBJ2-3 gives the full variable domain: DGGITQSPKYLFRKEGQNVTLSCEQNLNHDAMYWYRQDPGQGLRLIYYSQIVNDFQKGDIAEGYSVSREKKESFPLTVTSAQKNPTAFYLCASSIANRQGAPDTQYFGPGTRLTVL.

Worth noting for this clone: With the read ending 3 residues before the CDR3 end, the germline J gene is used to fill in that end. This chain links TRBV29-1 with TRBJ2-2; D call uncertain. The CDR3 has 12 residues. V lost 4 bases and J lost 3, with 6 bases in between. CDR1 and CDR2 (germline): SQVTM, ANQGSEA. CDR3 bases read: TGCAGCGTTGTAAGGGACACCGGGGAG. Protein product: CSVVRDTGE. The entire CDR3 reads CSVVRDTGELFF.

Details on this clone: The read terminates 3 residues before the CDR3 end, so the remaining end is supplied by the germline J gene. The chain carries TRBV7-9 and TRBJ2-7, with a possible D match to TRBD2 (5 bases). Trimming took 5 bases from V and 2 from J, leaving 7 bases between them. CDR3 length: 12 amino acids. Per the germline V gene, CDR1 is SEHNR and CDR2 is FQNEAQ (reference sequence). The CDR3 here is CASSKTTYEQYF. The sequenced CDR3 bases are TGTGCCAGCAGCAAGACTACCTACGAG.